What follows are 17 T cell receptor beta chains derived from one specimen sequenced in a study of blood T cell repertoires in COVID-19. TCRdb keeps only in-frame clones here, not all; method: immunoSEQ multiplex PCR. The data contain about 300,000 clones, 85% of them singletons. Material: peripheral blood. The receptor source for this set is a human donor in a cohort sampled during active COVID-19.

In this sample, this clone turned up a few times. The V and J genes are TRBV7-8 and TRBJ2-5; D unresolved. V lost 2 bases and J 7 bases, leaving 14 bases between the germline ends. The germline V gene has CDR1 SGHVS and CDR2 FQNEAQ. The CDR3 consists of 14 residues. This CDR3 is CASSLPGSPGTQYF. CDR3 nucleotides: TGTGCCAGCAGCTTACCCGGGTCCCCGGGGACCCAGTACTTC.

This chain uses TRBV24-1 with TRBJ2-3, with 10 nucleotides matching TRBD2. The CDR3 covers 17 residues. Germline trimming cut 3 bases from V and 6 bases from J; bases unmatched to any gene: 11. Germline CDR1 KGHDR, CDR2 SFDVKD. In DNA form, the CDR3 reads TGTGCCACCAGTGATGGCACTAGCGGGATCGGGGTTGATACGCAGTATTTT. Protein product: CATSDGTSGIGVDTQYF.

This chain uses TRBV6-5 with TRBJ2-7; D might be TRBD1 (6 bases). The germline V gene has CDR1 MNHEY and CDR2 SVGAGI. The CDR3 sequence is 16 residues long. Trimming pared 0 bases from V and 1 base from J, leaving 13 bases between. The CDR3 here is CASSYSLDSLSYEQYF. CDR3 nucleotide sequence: TGTGCCAGCAGTTACTCGTTGGACAGCCTATCCTACGAGCAGTACTTC.

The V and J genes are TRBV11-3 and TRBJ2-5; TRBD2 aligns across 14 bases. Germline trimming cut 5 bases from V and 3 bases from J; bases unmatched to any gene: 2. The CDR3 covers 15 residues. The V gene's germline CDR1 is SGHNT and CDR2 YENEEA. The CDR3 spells CASSRGLAGEETQYF. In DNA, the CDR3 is TGTGCCAGCAGCCGGGGACTAGCGGGAGAAGAGACCCAGTACTTC.

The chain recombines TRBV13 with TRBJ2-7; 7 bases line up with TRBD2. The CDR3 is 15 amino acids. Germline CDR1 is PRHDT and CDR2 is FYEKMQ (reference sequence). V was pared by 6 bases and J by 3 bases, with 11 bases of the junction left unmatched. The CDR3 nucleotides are TGTGCCAGCAGTCTCGGGGCCGGCGGGGGCTACGAGCAGTACTTC. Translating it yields CASSLGAGGGYEQYF.

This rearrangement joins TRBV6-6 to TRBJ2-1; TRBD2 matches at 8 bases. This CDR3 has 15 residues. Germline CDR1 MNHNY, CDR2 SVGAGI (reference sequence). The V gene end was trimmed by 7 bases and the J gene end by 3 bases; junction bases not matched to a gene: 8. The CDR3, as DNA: TGTGCCAGCAAGGCGGGACTAGGCTTCTACAATGAGCAGTTCTTC. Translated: CASKAGLGFYNEQFF.

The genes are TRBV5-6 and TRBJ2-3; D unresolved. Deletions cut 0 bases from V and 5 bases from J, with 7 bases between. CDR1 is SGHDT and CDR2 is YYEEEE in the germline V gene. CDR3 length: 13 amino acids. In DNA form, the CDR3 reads TGTGCCAGCAGCTTGGCACTATTAGATACGCAGTATTTT. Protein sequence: CASSLALLDTQYF.

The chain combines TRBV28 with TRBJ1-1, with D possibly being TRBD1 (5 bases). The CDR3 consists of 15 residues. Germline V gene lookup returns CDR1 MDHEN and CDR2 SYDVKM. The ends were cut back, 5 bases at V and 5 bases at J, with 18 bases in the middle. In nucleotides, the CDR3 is TGTGCCAGCAGTCTCCCAGCCCCACAGGTGACTGAAGCTTTCTTT. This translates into CASSLPAPQVTEAFF. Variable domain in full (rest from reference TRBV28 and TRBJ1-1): DVKVTQSSRYLVKRTGEKVFLECVQDMDHENMFWYRQDPGLGLRLIYFSYDVKMKEKGDIPEGYSVSREKKERFSLILESASTNQTSMYLCASSLPAPQVTEAFFGQGTRLTVV.

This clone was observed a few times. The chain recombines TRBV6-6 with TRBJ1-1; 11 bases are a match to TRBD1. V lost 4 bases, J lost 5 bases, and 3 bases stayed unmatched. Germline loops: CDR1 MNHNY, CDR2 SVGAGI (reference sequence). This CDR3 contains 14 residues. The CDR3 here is CASSWGQGVTEAFF. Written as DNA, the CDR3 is TGTGCCAGCAGTTGGGGACAGGGGGTTACTGAAGCTTTCTTT.

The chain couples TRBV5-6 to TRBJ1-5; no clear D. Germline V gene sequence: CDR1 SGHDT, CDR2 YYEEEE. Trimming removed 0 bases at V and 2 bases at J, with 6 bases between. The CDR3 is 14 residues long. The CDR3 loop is CASSLAVGNQPQHF. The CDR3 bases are TGTGCCAGCAGCTTGGCGGTGGGCAATCAGCCCCAGCATTTT.

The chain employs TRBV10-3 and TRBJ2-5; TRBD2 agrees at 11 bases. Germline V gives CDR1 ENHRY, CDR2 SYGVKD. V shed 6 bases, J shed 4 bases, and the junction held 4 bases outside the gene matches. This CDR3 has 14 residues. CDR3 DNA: TGTGCCATCAGGACTAGCGGGAATGGAGAGACCCAGTACTTC. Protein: CAIRTSGNGETQYF.

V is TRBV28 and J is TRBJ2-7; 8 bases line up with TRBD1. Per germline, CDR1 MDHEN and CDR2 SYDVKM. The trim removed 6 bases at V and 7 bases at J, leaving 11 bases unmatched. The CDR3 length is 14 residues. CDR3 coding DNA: TGTGCCAGCAGACGACAGGGGCGGACTGGAGAGCAGTACTTC. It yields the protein CASRRQGRTGEQYF.

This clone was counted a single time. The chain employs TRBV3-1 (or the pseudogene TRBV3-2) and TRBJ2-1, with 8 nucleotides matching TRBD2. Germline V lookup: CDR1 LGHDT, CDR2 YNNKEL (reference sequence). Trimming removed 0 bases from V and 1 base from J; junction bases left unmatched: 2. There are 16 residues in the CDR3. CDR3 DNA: TGTGCCAGCAGCCAAGAAGCGGGGGTATCCTACAATGAGCAGTTCTTC. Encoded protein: CASSQEAGVSYNEQFF.

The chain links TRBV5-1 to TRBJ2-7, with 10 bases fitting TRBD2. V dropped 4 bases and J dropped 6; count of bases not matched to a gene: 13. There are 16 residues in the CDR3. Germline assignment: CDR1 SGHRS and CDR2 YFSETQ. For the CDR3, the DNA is TGCGCCAGCAGCCGCCTTACTAGCGGGACGGGTTCCGAGCAGTACTTC. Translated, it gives CASSRLTSGTGSEQYF.

The CDR3 DNA reads as TGTGCCAGCAGTCAGACAGGGGTAGGCACTGAAGCTTTCTTT. Translating it yields CASSQTGVGTEAFF. This rearrangement joins TRBV6-5 to TRBJ1-1, with TRBD1 matching over 8 bases. This CDR3 region has 14 residues. The V gene end was trimmed by 5 bases and the J gene end by 4 bases; junction bases not matched to a gene: 6. Germline V gene lookup returns CDR1 MNHEY and CDR2 SVGAGI.

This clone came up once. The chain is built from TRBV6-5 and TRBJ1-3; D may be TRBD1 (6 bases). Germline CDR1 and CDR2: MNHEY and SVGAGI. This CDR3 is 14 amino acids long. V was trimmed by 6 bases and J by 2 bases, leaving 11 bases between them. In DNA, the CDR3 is TGTGCCAGCAGGACAGGTTTCACTGGAAACACCATATATTTT. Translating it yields CASRTGFTGNTIYF.

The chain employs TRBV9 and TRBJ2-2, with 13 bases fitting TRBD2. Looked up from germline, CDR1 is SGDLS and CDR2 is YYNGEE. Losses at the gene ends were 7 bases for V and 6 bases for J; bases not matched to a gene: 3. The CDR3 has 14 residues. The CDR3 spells CASGLAGESGELFF. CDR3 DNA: TGTGCCAGCGGACTAGCGGGAGAGTCCGGGGAGCTGTTTTTT.